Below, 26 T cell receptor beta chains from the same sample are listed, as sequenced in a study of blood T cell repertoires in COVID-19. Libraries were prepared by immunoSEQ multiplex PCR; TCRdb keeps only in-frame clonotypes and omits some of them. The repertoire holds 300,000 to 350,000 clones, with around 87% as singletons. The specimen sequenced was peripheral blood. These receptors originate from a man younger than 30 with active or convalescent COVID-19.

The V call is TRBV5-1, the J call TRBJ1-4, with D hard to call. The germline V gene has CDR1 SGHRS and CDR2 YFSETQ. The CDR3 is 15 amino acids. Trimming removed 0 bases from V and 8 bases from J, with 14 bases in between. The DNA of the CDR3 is TGCGCCAGCAGCTTGGTGGGTCCGGGGAACGAAAAACTGTTTTTT. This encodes CASSLVGPGNEKLFF. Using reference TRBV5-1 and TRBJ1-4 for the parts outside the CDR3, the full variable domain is KAGVTQTPRYLIKTRGQQVTLSCSPISGHRSVSWYQQTPGQGLQFLFEYFSETQRNKGNFPGRFSGRQFSNSRSEMNVSTLELGDSALYLCASSLVGPGNEKLFFGSGTQLSVL.

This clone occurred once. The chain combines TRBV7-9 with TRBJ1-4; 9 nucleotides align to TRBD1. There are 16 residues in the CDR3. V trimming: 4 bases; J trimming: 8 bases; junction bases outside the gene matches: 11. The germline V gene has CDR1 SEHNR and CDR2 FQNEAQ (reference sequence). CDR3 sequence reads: CASSYRPTGGVEKLFF. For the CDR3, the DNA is TGTGCCAGCAGCTACCGGCCAACAGGGGGCGTAGAAAAACTGTTTTTT.

The CDR3 reads CASSIRGQGANTGELFF. CDR3 in DNA: TGTGCCAGTAGTATAAGGGGACAGGGGGCGAACACCGGGGAGCTGTTTTTT. This rearrangement joins TRBV19 to TRBJ2-2; 11 nucleotides line up with TRBD1. Per germline, CDR1 LNHDA and CDR2 SQIVND (reference sequence). With 2 bases clipped from V and 0 bases from J, the junction kept 2 bases outside the gene matches. The CDR3 loop spans 17 amino acids.

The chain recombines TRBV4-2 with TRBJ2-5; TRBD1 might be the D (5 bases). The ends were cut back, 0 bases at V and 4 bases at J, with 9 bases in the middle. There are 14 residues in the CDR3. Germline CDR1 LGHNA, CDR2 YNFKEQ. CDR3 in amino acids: CASSQDPGLETQYF. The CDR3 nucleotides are TGTGCCAGCAGCCAAGATCCAGGGTTAGAGACCCAGTACTTC.

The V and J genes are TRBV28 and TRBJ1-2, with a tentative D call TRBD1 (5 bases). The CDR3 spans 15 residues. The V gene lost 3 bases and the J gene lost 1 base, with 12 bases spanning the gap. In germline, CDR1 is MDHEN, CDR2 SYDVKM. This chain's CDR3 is CASSLGGALNYGYTF. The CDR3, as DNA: TGTGCCAGCAGTTTGGGGGGAGCACTTAACTATGGCTACACCTTC.

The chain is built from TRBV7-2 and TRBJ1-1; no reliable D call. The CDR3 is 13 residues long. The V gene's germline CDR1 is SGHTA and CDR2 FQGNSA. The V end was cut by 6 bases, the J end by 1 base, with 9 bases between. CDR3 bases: TGTGCCAGCAGAGGCAGGTGGAACACTGAAGCTTTCTTT. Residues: CASRGRWNTEAFF.

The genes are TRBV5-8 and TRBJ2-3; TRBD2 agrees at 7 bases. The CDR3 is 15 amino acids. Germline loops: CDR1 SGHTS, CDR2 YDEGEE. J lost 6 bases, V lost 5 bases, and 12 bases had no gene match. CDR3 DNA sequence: TGTGCCAGCAGTCCGCGACTAGCCGTGGCGGATACGCAGTATTTT. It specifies CASSPRLAVADTQYF.

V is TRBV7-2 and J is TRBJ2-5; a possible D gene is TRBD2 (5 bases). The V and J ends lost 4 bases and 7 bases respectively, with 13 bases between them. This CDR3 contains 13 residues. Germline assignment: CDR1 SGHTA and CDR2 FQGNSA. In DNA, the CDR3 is TGTGCCAGCAGCTCAGATAGTGAGGGGACCCAGTACTTC. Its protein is CASSSDSEGTQYF.

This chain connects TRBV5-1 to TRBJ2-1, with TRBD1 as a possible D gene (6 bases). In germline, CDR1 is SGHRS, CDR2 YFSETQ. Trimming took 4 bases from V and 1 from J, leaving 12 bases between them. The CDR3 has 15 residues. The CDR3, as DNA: TGCGCCAGCAGCAACCTGGGGGCTTCCTACAATGAGCAGTTCTTC. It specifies CASSNLGASYNEQFF.

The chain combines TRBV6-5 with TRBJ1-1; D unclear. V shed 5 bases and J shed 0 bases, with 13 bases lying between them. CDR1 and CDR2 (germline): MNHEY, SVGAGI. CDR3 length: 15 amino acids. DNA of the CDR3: TGTGCCAGCAGTCCCACCATACTCATGAACACTGAAGCTTTCTTT. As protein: CASSPTILMNTEAFF.

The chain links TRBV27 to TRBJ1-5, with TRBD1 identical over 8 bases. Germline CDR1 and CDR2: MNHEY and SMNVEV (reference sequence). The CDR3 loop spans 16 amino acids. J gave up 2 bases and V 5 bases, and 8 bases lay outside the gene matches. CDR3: CASSPWTGMGNQPQHF. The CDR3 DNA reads TGTGCCAGCAGTCCTTGGACAGGGATGGGCAATCAGCCCCAGCATTTT.

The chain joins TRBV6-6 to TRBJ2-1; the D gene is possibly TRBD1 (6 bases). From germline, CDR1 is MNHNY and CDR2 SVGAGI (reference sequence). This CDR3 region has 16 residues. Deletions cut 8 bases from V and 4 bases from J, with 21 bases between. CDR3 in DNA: TGTGCCAGCTTCCCGACCCCAGGGGCAATTTACAATGAGCAGTTCTTC. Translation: CASFPTPGAIYNEQFF.

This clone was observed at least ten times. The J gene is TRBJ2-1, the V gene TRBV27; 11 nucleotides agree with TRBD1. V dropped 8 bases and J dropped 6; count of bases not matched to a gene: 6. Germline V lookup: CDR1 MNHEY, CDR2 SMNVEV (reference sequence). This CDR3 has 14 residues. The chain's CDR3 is CASQGQGGINEQFF. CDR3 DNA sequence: TGTGCCAGCCAGGGACAGGGGGGTATCAATGAGCAGTTCTTC.

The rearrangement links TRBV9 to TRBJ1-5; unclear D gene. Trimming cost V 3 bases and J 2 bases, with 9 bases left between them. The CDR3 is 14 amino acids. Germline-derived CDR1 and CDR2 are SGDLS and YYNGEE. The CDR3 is CASSANTGNQPQHF. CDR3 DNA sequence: TGTGCCAGCAGCGCCAATACAGGCAATCAGCCCCAGCATTTT.

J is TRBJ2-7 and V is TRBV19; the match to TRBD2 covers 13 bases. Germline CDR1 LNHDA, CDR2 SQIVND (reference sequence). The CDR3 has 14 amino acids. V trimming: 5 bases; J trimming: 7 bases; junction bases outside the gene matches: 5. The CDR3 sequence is CASSWTSGSGEQYF. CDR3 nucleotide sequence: TGTGCCAGTAGTTGGACTAGCGGGAGTGGTGAGCAGTACTTC.

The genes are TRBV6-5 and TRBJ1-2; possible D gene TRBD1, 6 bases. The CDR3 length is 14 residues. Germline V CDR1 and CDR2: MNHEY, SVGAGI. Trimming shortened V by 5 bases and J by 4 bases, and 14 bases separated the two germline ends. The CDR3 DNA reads TGTGCCAGCAGTACAGACAGGCCCCTCTATGGCTACACCTTC. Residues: CASSTDRPLYGYTF.

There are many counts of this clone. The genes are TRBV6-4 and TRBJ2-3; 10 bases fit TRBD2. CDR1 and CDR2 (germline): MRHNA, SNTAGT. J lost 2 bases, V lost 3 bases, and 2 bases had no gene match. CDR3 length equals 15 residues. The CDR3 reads CASSESGGATDTQYF. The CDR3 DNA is TGTGCCAGCAGTGAAAGCGGGGGGGCCACAGATACGCAGTATTTT.

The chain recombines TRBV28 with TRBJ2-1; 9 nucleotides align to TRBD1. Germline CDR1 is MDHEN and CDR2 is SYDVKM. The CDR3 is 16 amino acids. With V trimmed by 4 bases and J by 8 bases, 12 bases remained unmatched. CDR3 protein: CASSSSGTGSFYEQFF. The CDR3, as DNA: TGTGCCAGCAGTTCCTCCGGGACAGGGTCCTTCTATGAGCAGTTCTTC.

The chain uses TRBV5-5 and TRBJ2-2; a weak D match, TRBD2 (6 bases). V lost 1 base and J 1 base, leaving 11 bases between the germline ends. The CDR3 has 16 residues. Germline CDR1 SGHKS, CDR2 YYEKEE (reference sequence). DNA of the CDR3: TGTGCCAGCAGCTTGTTACTAGCAATGAACACCGGGGAGCTGTTTTTT. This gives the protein CASSLLLAMNTGELFF.

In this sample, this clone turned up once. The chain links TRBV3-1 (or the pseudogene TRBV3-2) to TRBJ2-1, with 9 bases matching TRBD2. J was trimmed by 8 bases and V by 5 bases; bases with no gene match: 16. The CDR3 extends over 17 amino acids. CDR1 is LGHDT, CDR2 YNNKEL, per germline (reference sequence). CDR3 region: CASSGGLLAGGPDEQFF. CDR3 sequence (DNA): TGTGCCAGCAGCGGGGGCCTTCTGGCGGGGGGGCCCGATGAGCAGTTCTTC.

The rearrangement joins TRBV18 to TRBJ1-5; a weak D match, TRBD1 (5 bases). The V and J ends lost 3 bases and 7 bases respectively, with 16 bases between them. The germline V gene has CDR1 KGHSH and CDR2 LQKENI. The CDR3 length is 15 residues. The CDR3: CASSPQEGVGQPQHF. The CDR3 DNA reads TGTGCCAGCTCACCGCAGGAAGGGGTCGGGCAGCCCCAGCATTTT.

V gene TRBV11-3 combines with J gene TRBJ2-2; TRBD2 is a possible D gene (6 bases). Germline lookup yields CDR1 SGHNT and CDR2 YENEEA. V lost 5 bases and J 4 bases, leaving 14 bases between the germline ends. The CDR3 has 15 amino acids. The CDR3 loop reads CASSRLRGGTGELFF. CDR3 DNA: TGTGCCAGCAGCAGGTTACGGGGAGGCACCGGGGAGCTGTTTTTT.

The CDR3 nucleotides read TGTGCCAGCAGCCCACGGACCCGGGGACAGACCTTTAACTATGGCTACACCTTC. Its translation: CASSPRTRGQTFNYGYTF. The chain joins TRBV13 to TRBJ1-2, with 7 bases matching TRBD1. Trimming at V came to 5 bases and at J to 1 base, leaving 16 bases not matched to a gene. The CDR3 sequence is 18 residues long. Germline CDR1 PRHDT, CDR2 FYEKMQ (reference sequence).

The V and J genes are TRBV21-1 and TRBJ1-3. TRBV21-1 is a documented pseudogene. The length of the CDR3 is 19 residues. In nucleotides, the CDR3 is TGTGCCAGCAGCGGCACGGGGGGGCGCGGAGCCCCCTCTGGAAACACCATATATTTT. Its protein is CASSGTGGRGAPSGNTIYF.

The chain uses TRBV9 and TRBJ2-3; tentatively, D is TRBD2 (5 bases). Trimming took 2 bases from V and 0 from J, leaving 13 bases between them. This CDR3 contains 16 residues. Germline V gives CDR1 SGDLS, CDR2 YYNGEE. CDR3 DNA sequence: TGTGCCAGCAGCGTTACGGCTAGCAGAAGCACAGATACGCAGTATTTT. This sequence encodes CASSVTASRSTDTQYF.

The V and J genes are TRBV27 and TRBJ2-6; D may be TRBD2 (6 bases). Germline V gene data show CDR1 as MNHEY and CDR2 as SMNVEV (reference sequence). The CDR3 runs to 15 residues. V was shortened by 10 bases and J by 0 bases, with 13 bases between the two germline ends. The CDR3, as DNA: TGTGCCACTCGGGAGAAACTCTCTGGGGCCAACGTCCTGACTTTC. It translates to CATREKLSGANVLTF. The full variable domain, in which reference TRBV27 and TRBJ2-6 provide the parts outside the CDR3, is EAQVTQNPRYLITVTGKKLTVTCSQNMNHEYMSWYRQDPGLGLRQIYYSMNVEVTDKGDVPEGYKVSRKEKRNFPLILESPSPNQTSLYFCATREKLSGANVLTFGAGSRLTVL.